The present entry profiles one T cell receptor beta chain with its context. What it binds is not known. These data are taken from a study of blood T cells in healthy people across ages. Study findings and constraints: Across samples, TCR beta diversity tracked strongly with naive T cell percentage.

A sample-barcoded 5' primer and a J-beta primer mix were used in a second PCR of roughly 7 to 11 cycles. A template-switch adaptor containing 12 random nucleotides labeled each cDNA molecule. TCRdb re-called the 5' RACE reads with MiXCR, one entry per CDR3 protein. There are 1.8 million or so distinct CDR3 sequences in the sample; approximately 39% occur only once, and 20% to 25% lies in the top ten. Trimming took 3 bases from V and 5 from J; bases not matched to a gene: 4. CDR3 size: 14 residues. Germline CDR1 SGHTA, CDR2 FQGNSA. The sequence was obtained from a human donor in good health. The sequenced sample consisted of blood. The chain couples TRBV7-2 to TRBJ1-1; 9 nucleotides align to TRBD1. CDR3 in amino acids: CASSFQDRGTEAFF. The CDR3, as DNA: TGTGCCAGCAGCTTCCAGGACAGGGGTACTGAAGCTTTCTTT.